These T cell receptor beta chains were read from a single sample in a study of Ad26.COV2.S vaccination and SARS-CoV-2 variants. Profiling relied on immunoSEQ multiplex PCR, and the TCRdb table lists in-frame clones only, not all of them. The top ten hold around 13% of the sample, which has roughly 510,000 clones, around 90% seen once. Sample: peripheral blood, taken in a trial of Ad26.COV2.S vaccine versus placebo. All receptors come from a person between 18 and 65 years old who received the Ad26.COV2.S COVID-19 vaccine or a placebo. Both conserved end residues are part of each CDR3. The order of the fields is V gene, clone size, J gene, D gene, CDR3 protein, CDR3 DNA. A D gene is named only where the DNA matches it firmly. Expanded clones are given a class, and other clones once, few, many or no size at all.

v_call: TRBV30; clone_size: NA; j_call: TRBJ1-4; d_call: NA; cdr3_aa: CAWSMSGGRFGKLFF; cdr3_nt: TGTGCCTGGAGTATGTCTGGGGGGAGGTTCGGAAAACTGTTTTTT
v_call: TRBV19; clone_size: few; j_call: TRBJ1-1; d_call: NA; cdr3_aa: CASTAPGLGTEAFF; cdr3_nt: TGTGCCAGTACCGCCCCGGGGTTGGGGACTGAAGCTTTCTTT
v_call: TRBV10-3; clone_size: NA; j_call: TRBJ1-2; d_call: NA; cdr3_aa: CAISVGIYGYTF; cdr3_nt: TGTGCCATCAGTGTGGGGATCTATGGCTACACCTTC
v_call: TRBV18; clone_size: NA; j_call: TRBJ1-1; d_call: NA; cdr3_aa: CASSLGVDTEAFF; cdr3_nt: TGTGCCAGCTCACTGGGGGTGGACACTGAAGCTTTCTTT
v_call: TRBV6-5; clone_size: NA; j_call: TRBJ1-1; d_call: TRBD1; cdr3_aa: CATTGPHTTATEAFF; cdr3_nt: TGTGCCACGACAGGGCCCCATACGACGGCCACTGAAGCTTTCTTT
v_call: TRBV12-3/TRBV12-4; clone_size: few; j_call: TRBJ2-2; d_call: NA; cdr3_aa: CASSLVTAGELFF; cdr3_nt: TGTGCCAGCAGTTTGGTGACAGCGGGGGAGCTGTTTTTT
v_call: TRBV6-5; clone_size: NA; j_call: TRBJ1-5; d_call: NA; cdr3_aa: CASRSGVSNQPQHF; cdr3_nt: TGTGCCAGCCGGTCAGGGGTCAGCAATCAGCCCCAGCATTTT
v_call: TRBV30; clone_size: NA; j_call: TRBJ2-3; d_call: TRBD2; cdr3_aa: CAWSLASGNTDTQYF; cdr3_nt: TGTGCCTGGAGTCTGGCTAGCGGGAACACAGATACGCAGTATTTT
v_call: TRBV5-6; clone_size: NA; j_call: TRBJ1-1; d_call: NA; cdr3_aa: CASSSRLAAGLNTEAFF; cdr3_nt: TGTGCCAGCAGCTCGAGACTCGCCGCGGGGCTGAACACTGAAGCTTTCTTT
v_call: TRBV6-5; clone_size: NA; j_call: TRBJ1-1; d_call: TRBD1; cdr3_aa: CASSLQGVTEAFF; cdr3_nt: TGTGCCAGCAGTCTCCAGGGGGTTACTGAAGCTTTCTTT
v_call: TRBV9; clone_size: NA; j_call: TRBJ1-1; d_call: NA; cdr3_aa: CASSALSQTGTEAFF; cdr3_nt: TGTGCCAGCAGCGCACTATCACAGACTGGCACTGAAGCTTTCTTT
v_call: TRBV9; clone_size: NA; j_call: TRBJ1-2; d_call: NA; cdr3_aa: CASSAPGGARGYTF; cdr3_nt: TGTGCCAGCAGCGCCCCGGGGGGCGCAAGGGGCTACACCTTC
v_call: TRBV5-1; clone_size: once; j_call: TRBJ2-5; d_call: NA; cdr3_aa: CASSLPLETQYF; cdr3_nt: TGCGCCAGCAGCCTCCCTCTGGAGACCCAGTACTTC
v_call: TRBV11-3; clone_size: NA; j_call: TRBJ2-1; d_call: TRBD1; cdr3_aa: CASSPGTGVRGQFF; cdr3_nt: TGTGCCAGCAGCCCAGGGACAGGGGTAAGAGGGCAGTTCTTC
v_call: TRBV2; clone_size: NA; j_call: TRBJ2-1; d_call: NA; cdr3_aa: CASSGLREVHNEQFF; cdr3_nt: TGTGCCAGCAGTGGCCTGAGGGAAGTCCACAATGAGCAGTTCTTC
v_call: TRBV7-9; clone_size: NA; j_call: TRBJ2-1; d_call: TRBD2; cdr3_aa: CASIGTWGTSGSGNEQFF; cdr3_nt: TGTGCCAGCATCGGAACCTGGGGGACTAGCGGGAGTGGGAATGAGCAGTTCTTC
v_call: TRBV6-2/TRBV6-3; clone_size: NA; j_call: TRBJ1-2; d_call: TRBD1; cdr3_aa: CASSSTGTGEGYTF; cdr3_nt: TGTGCCAGCAGTAGCACCGGGACAGGGGAAGGCTACACCTTC
v_call: TRBV9; clone_size: once; j_call: TRBJ2-3; d_call: TRBD1; cdr3_aa: CASSAGQGALSDTQYF; cdr3_nt: TGTGCCAGCAGCGCAGGACAGGGGGCGTTGTCAGATACGCAGTATTTT
v_call: TRBV30; clone_size: NA; j_call: TRBJ2-2; d_call: NA; cdr3_aa: CAWSVLAGGELFF; cdr3_nt: TGTGCCTGGAGTGTACTAGCCGGCGGGGAGCTGTTTTTT
v_call: TRBV27; clone_size: few; j_call: TRBJ1-6; d_call: TRBD1; cdr3_aa: CASSFRQGPSPLHF; cdr3_nt: TGTGCCAGCAGTTTCCGACAGGGTCCATCACCCCTCCACTTT
v_call: TRBV24-1; clone_size: NA; j_call: TRBJ1-5; d_call: TRBD1; cdr3_aa: CATSDRPTGRKPAEQPQHF; cdr3_nt: TGTGCCACCAGTGATCGCCCGACAGGGCGCAAACCGGCGGAACAGCCCCAGCATTTT
v_call: TRBV18; clone_size: NA; j_call: TRBJ2-1; d_call: TRBD2; cdr3_aa: CASSPRTSVYNEQFF; cdr3_nt: TGTGCCAGCTCACCACGAACTAGCGTGTACAATGAGCAGTTCTTC
v_call: TRBV28; clone_size: NA; j_call: TRBJ2-5; d_call: NA; cdr3_aa: CASSIPGWETQYF; cdr3_nt: TGTGCCAGCAGTATCCCGGGGTGGGAGACCCAGTACTTC
v_call: TRBV6-5; clone_size: NA; j_call: TRBJ2-1; d_call: TRBD2; cdr3_aa: CASSPAGGPNEQFF; cdr3_nt: TGTGCCAGCAGCCCAGCGGGAGGTCCCAATGAGCAGTTCTTC
v_call: TRBV5-1; clone_size: NA; j_call: TRBJ2-2; d_call: NA; cdr3_aa: CASSLVPGVANTGELFF; cdr3_nt: TGCGCCAGCAGCTTGGTGCCAGGGGTCGCGAACACCGGGGAGCTGTTTTTT